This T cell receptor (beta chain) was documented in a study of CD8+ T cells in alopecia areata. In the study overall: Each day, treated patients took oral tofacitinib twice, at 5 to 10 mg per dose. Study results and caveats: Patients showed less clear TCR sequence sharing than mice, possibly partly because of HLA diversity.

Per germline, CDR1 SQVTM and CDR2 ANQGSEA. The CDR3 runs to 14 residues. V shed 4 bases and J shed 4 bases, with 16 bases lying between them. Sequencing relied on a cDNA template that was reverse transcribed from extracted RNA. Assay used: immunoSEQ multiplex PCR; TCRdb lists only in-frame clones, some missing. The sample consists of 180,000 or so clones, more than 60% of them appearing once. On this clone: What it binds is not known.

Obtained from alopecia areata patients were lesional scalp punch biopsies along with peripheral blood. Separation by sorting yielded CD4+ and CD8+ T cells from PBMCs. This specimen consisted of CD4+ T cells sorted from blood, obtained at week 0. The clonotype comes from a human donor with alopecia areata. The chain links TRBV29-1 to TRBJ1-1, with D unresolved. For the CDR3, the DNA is TGCAGCGTTGTAGTTGCGGGCTCGGGCACTGAAGCTTTCTTT. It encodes CSVVVAGSGTEAFF.